What follows are 18 T cell receptor beta chains derived from one specimen sequenced in a study of control samples from healthy donors and cancer patients. Using immunoSEQ multiplex PCR, the repertoire was profiled, and TCRdb retains in-frame clones only, with some absent. The repertoire holds fewer than 200,000 clones, with 85% to 95% as singletons. The sequencing input was blood. These receptors all come from a man aged 25 to 40 in good health.

The chain uses TRBV11-2 and TRBJ2-3, with TRBD1 matching over 8 bases. The germline V gene has CDR1 SGHAT and CDR2 FQNNGV. This CDR3 is built from 15 residues. Trimming at V came to 1 base and at J to 3 bases, leaving 3 bases not matched to a gene. The CDR3 DNA is TGTGCCAGCAGCTTAGTGGGACAGGAGACAGATACGCAGTATTTT. Amino acids: CASSLVGQETDTQYF.

The chain combines TRBV6-6 with TRBJ1-5, with 7 bases lining up with TRBD1. J lost 6 bases, V lost 6 bases, and 11 bases had no gene match. The germline V gene encodes CDR1 MNHNY and CDR2 SVGAGI (reference sequence). This CDR3 is built from 15 residues. The CDR3 loop reads CASSPQGISSQPQHF. The CDR3 region has the DNA TGTGCCAGCAGCCCACAGGGGATCTCGAGTCAGCCCCAGCATTTT.

The chain joins TRBV6-5 to TRBJ1-3; no reliable D call. Germline V gives CDR1 MNHEY, CDR2 SVGAGI. The germline V and J ends were trimmed by 0 bases and 4 bases, with 4 bases remaining between them. This CDR3 comprises 13 residues. Written as DNA, the CDR3 is TGTGCCAGCAGTTACTCTGGGGGAAACACCATATATTTT. Encoded protein: CASSYSGGNTIYF.

Notes on this clone: The sample has other DNA sequences that encode this CDR3 too. Written as DNA, the CDR3 is TGTGCCAGCAGCGTAGGCGGGAGGAACACTGAAGCTTTCTTT. Translated, it gives CASSVGGRNTEAFF. The chain employs TRBV9 and TRBJ1-1; D gene uncertain. CDR3 length equals 14 residues. The germline V and J ends were trimmed by 0 bases and 1 base, with 7 bases remaining between them. CDR1 is SGDLS and CDR2 is YYNGEE in the germline V gene. The full variable domain, completed using reference TRBV9 and TRBJ1-1, is DSGVTQTPKHLITATGQRVTLRCSPRSGDLSVYWYQQSLDQGLQFLIQYYNGEERAKGNILERFSAQQFPDLHSELNLSSLELGDSALYFCASSVGGRNTEAFFGQGTRLTVV.

The chain uses TRBV5-6 and TRBJ1-5; TRBD1 aligns across 8 bases. Germline V CDR1 and CDR2: SGHDT, YYEEEE. There are 13 residues in the CDR3. V lost 0 bases and J lost 8; bases outside the gene matches: 1. The CDR3 here is CASSLDRGEPQHF. In DNA form, the CDR3 reads TGTGCCAGCAGCTTGGACAGGGGGGAGCCCCAGCATTTT.

The gene calls are TRBV27 and TRBJ1-5; tentative D call: TRBD1 (6 bases). Trimming shortened V by 3 bases and J by 1 base, and 7 bases separated the two germline ends. In germline, CDR1 is MNHEY, CDR2 SMNVEV (reference sequence). The CDR3 consists of 14 residues. CDR3 protein: CASSFRGSNQPQHF. Here the CDR3 DNA reads TGTGCCAGCAGTTTCAGGGGAAGCAATCAGCCCCAGCATTTT.

This chain's CDR3 is CASHRASTGELFF. As DNA, the CDR3 is TGTGCCAGTCACAGGGCTAGCACCGGGGAGCTGTTTTTT. The V and J genes are TRBV6-5 and TRBJ2-2, with a tentative D call TRBD1 (6 bases). The germline V gene encodes CDR1 MNHEY and CDR2 SVGAGI. The CDR3 is 13 amino acids. Trimming took 9 bases from V and 4 from J, leaving 12 bases between them.

The chain joins TRBV6-2 or TRBV6-3 to TRBJ1-6, with D tentatively TRBD1 (5 bases). With 6 bases removed from V and 8 bases from J, the gap between germline ends came to 14 bases. CDR1 is MNHEY, CDR2 SVGEGT, per germline. CDR3 length equals 14 residues. The CDR3: CASRYRGSYSPLHF. For the CDR3, the DNA is TGTGCCAGCAGATACCGGGGCTCCTATTCACCCCTCCACTTT.

This clone was seen only once. J is TRBJ2-1 and V is TRBV19; no reliable D call. Germline CDR1 is LNHDA and CDR2 is SQIVND (reference sequence). Trimming left V 3 bases short and J 6 bases short, with 9 bases between. There are 13 residues in the CDR3. CDR3 in DNA: TGTGCCAGTAGTATTGGGCCGGTCAATGAGCAGTTCTTC. It encodes CASSIGPVNEQFF.

This chain joins TRBV7-2 and TRBJ1-6; possible D gene TRBD1, 5 bases. Between the trimmed V and J ends, which lost 5 bases and 9 bases, there was a span of 17 bases. There are 15 residues in the CDR3. The germline V gene encodes CDR1 SGHTA and CDR2 FQGNSA. The CDR3 is CASSPRGTKGSPLHF. The CDR3 DNA sequence: TGTGCCAGCAGCCCGAGGGGTACCAAGGGTTCACCCCTCCACTTT.

V gene TRBV5-4 combines with J gene TRBJ2-2, with 14 nucleotides matching TRBD2. Germline V gene lookup returns CDR1 SGHNT and CDR2 YYREEE (reference sequence). Trimming cost V 5 bases and J 6 bases; bases outside gene matches: 9. The length of the CDR3 is 17 residues. In DNA form, the CDR3 reads TGTGCCAGCAGTCCGGGACTAGCGGGAGTTAGATCCGGGGAGCTGTTTTTT. Its protein product is CASSPGLAGVRSGELFF. Full variable domain (outside the CDR3, taken from reference TRBV5-4 and TRBJ2-2): ETGVTQSPTHLIKTRGQQVTLRCSSQSGHNTVSWYQQALGQGPQFIFQYYREEENGRGNFPPRFSGLQFPNYSSELNVNALELDDSALYLCASSPGLAGVRSGELFFGEGSRLTVL.

Comments on this clone: The sample has other DNA sequences that encode this CDR3 too. The chain is built from TRBV12-3 or TRBV12-4 and TRBJ1-1, with D hard to call. The CDR3 is 13 residues long. Trimming cost V 3 bases and J 0 bases, with 5 bases left between them. The CDR3 protein is CASSLRLNTEAFF. DNA of the CDR3: TGTGCCAGCAGTTTGAGACTGAACACTGAAGCTTTCTTT.

The J gene is TRBJ2-2, the V gene TRBV29-1; TRBD1 is a possible D gene (6 bases). The germline V gene has CDR1 SQVTM and CDR2 ANQGSEA. This CDR3 comprises 15 residues. V was trimmed by 2 bases and J by 2 bases, leaving 12 bases between them. This CDR3 is CSVELGAVNTGELFF. The CDR3 nucleotides are TGCAGCGTTGAACTGGGGGCAGTCAACACCGGGGAGCTGTTTTTT.

The genes are TRBV6-6 and TRBJ2-7, with no clear D. The CDR3 is made up of 15 amino acids. Per the germline V gene, CDR1 is MNHNY and CDR2 is SVGAGI (reference sequence). V was trimmed by 5 bases and J by 1 base, leaving 15 bases between them. CDR3 loop: CASSAVSDGSYEQYF. Written as DNA, the CDR3 is TGTGCCAGCAGTGCCGTTTCGGACGGATCCTACGAGCAGTACTTC.

The rearrangement links TRBV4-2 to TRBJ1-2; D is perhaps TRBD1 (6 bases). V lost 3 bases, J lost 2 bases, and 13 bases lay in between. This CDR3 has 15 amino acids. Per germline, CDR1 LGHNA and CDR2 YNFKEQ. The CDR3 loop reads CASSQDDRRNYGYTF. For the CDR3, the DNA is TGTGCCAGCAGCCAGGACGACAGGAGGAACTATGGCTACACCTTC.

The chain is built from TRBV5-1 and TRBJ2-7; possibly TRBD2 for D (6 bases). This CDR3 has 12 amino acids. CDR1 and CDR2 from the germline V gene are SGHRS and YFSETQ. The germline V and J ends were trimmed by 5 bases and 6 bases, with 12 bases remaining between them. The CDR3 here is CASRDPAGEQYF. The CDR3 DNA follows: TGCGCCAGCAGGGACCCAGCGGGCGAGCAGTACTTC.

This sequence joins TRBV4-3 and TRBJ2-1; no definite D call. The CDR3 consists of 15 residues. The V gene's germline CDR1 is LGHNA and CDR2 YSLEER. Trimming pared 4 bases from V and 0 bases from J, leaving 10 bases between. CDR3 region: CASSPGPSSYNEQFF. The CDR3 DNA reads as TGCGCCAGCAGCCCCGGCCCGAGCTCCTACAATGAGCAGTTCTTC.

The V gene is TRBV4-3, the J gene TRBJ2-3; D not resolved. CDR3 length: 17 residues. Per the germline V gene, CDR1 is LGHNA and CDR2 is YSLEER. Trimming cost V 0 bases and J 1 base, with 14 bases left between them. The CDR3 spells CASSQDLRAMGTDTQYF. As DNA, the CDR3 is TGCGCCAGCAGCCAAGATCTGCGAGCGATGGGCACAGATACGCAGTATTTT.